This T cell receptor beta chain was captured in a study of cytomegalovirus exposure and HLA in healthy donors. Concerning this clone itself: Its antigen is not known.

General study points: Despite most TCR sequences being rare, some public TCRs occurred in many donors. Later analysis suggested most CMV-associated TCR beta chains were HLA-restricted.

In germline, CDR1 is PRHDT, CDR2 FYEKMQ (reference sequence). The V segment lost 4 bases and the J segment 3 bases; nucleotides outside the gene matches: 15. The CDR3 spans 18 residues. Primers for the PCR totalled 60 Vbeta and 13 Jbeta. Methods used by the authors: A follow-up analysis tallied tens of millions of unique TCR beta chains, approximately 11 million shared. Produced via immunoSEQ multiplex PCR; TCRdb's table is partial and in-frame only. V and J calls and clone size come straight from that table; D and trimming were deduced from the DNA. Of 120,000 to 150,000 clones in the sample, about three quarters were seen once.

The sample taken for sequencing was PBMCs. The TCR originated in a woman aged 40 to 55 in good health and CMV-seronegative. The chain links TRBV13 to TRBJ2-5; 9 positions agree with TRBD1. The CDR3: CASSSSYATQGAEETQYF. As DNA, the CDR3 is TGTGCCAGCAGCTCCTCATACGCTACACAGGGGGCGGAAGAGACCCAGTACTTC.